The sequence of this T cell receptor beta chain was determined in a study of blood T cell repertoires in COVID-19. Repertoires were generated with immunoSEQ multiplex PCR, while TCRdb's copy carries only in-frame clones and drops some. The sample lists 160,000 or so clones; around 90% were seen once. V lost 4 bases and J lost 2, with 6 bases in between. CDR3 length: 13 residues. Germline lookup yields CDR1 LGHDT and CDR2 YNNKEL (reference sequence). Material: peripheral blood. The receptor was derived from a woman aged 60-75 years who had recovered from COVID-19. V usage is TRBV3-1 (or the pseudogene TRBV3-2) and J usage is TRBJ2-1; D is unclear. The CDR3 nucleotides read TGTGCCAGCAGCCCTACTACCTACAATGAGCAGTTCTTC. This gives the protein CASSPTTYNEQFF.